The 13 T cell receptor beta chains in this list originate from one sample, sequenced in a study of T-cell memory formation after mild COVID-19. Using its own MiXCR run on the 5' RACE reads, TCRdb lists one record per CDR3 protein. The sample lists around 430,000 distinct CDR3 sequences, about a sixth occurring once. The material sequenced was PBMCs or a T cell subset sorted from them (not recorded which). The receptors here all came from a man between 18 and 29 years old who had mild COVID-19 (a few samples of this study predate the infection). Cell type and time point are not known.

This chain uses TRBV11-2 with TRBJ1-1; TRBD1 aligns across 8 bases. The CDR3 has 13 residues. V lost 4 bases and J lost 9; bases outside the gene matches: 7. Germline lookup yields CDR1 SGHAT and CDR2 FQNNGV. The CDR3 nucleotides read TGTGCCAGCAGCTCAGGGGACAGGTTCAAAGCTTTCTTT. Protein product: CASSSGDRFKAFF.

The J gene is TRBJ1-5, the V gene TRBV4-3; 7 bases fit TRBD1. Germline V gives CDR1 LGHNA, CDR2 YSLEER. The CDR3 sequence is 16 residues long. V lost 4 bases and J lost 3; bases outside the gene matches: 9. The CDR3 loop reads CASSRRLGTDNQPQHF. The CDR3 DNA sequence: TGCGCCAGCAGCCGACGGTTGGGGACAGACAATCAGCCCCAGCATTTT.

This clonotype was counted a few times. The chain recombines TRBV6-2 or TRBV6-3 with TRBJ2-7; 11 positions agree with TRBD2. The CDR3 totals 16 residues. The V segment lost 4 bases and the J segment 3 bases; nucleotides outside the gene matches: 8. The V gene's germline CDR1 is MNHEY and CDR2 SVGEGT. This CDR3 is CASSLPTSGSLYEQYF. The DNA of the CDR3 is TGTGCCAGCAGTTTACCCACTAGCGGGAGCCTCTACGAGCAGTACTTC.

The chain has TRBV6-1 and TRBJ2-7; 10 nucleotides agree with TRBD1. The CDR3 is 16 residues long. V lost 6 bases, J lost 7 bases, and 15 bases stayed unmatched. Germline lookup yields CDR1 MNHNS and CDR2 SASEGT. DNA for the CDR3: TGTGCCAGCAGAGATACCTCAGGGACAGGGGCAAGGGAGCAGTACTTC. Protein product: CASRDTSGTGAREQYF.

This clonotype came up a few times. The gene calls are TRBV9 and TRBJ1-2; 10 bases line up with TRBD1. CDR3 length equals 14 residues. Germline CDR1 is SGDLS and CDR2 is YYNGEE. The trim removed 7 bases at V and 0 bases at J, leaving 3 bases unmatched. Here the CDR3 reads CASCGTGANYGYTF. CDR3 DNA: TGTGCCAGCTGCGGGACAGGGGCTAACTATGGCTACACCTTC.

Notes on this clonotype: A much larger clone lies one base from this, so it may be a read error. V and J are TRBV5-1 and TRBJ2-3; perhaps TRBD1 as D (6 bases). Per germline, CDR1 SGHRS and CDR2 YFSETQ. This CDR3 is built from 15 residues. The CDR3 here is CASSEGQLSTDMQYF. CDR3 coding DNA: TGCGCCAGCAGCGAGGGACAATTAAGCACAGATATGCAGTATTTT.

The chain combines TRBV9 with TRBJ2-1, with TRBD1 matching 7 bases. J lost 3 bases, V lost 4 bases, and 10 bases had no gene match. This CDR3 comprises 16 residues. Germline lookup yields CDR1 SGDLS and CDR2 YYNGEE. DNA of the CDR3: TGTGCCAGCAGCCCAGCCCCGGGACAGAACTACAATGAGCAGTTCTTC. Translating gives CASSPAPGQNYNEQFF.

The chain is built from TRBV9 and TRBJ2-2, with D perhaps matching TRBD1 or TRBD2 (6 bases each). V lost 0 bases and J lost 2, with 11 bases in between. The CDR3 consists of 16 residues. The germline CDR1 and CDR2 sequences are SGDLS and YYNGEE. The CDR3 DNA is TGTGCCAGCAGCGTAGTTCCGGGGGCCAACACCGGGGAGCTGTTTTTT. This codes for CASSVVPGANTGELFF.

This clonotype was detected only a few times. The rearrangement links TRBV3-1 to TRBJ2-1; 8 bases agree with TRBD2. CDR1 and CDR2 (germline): LGHDT, YNNKEL (reference sequence). CDR3 length: 16 residues. J lost 3 bases, V lost 6 bases, and 10 bases had no gene match. The CDR3 spells CASSPQTSGLYNEQFF. CDR3 nucleotides: TGTGCCAGCAGTCCTCAAACTAGCGGACTCTACAATGAGCAGTTCTTC.

This clonotype was recorded many times. Its ends do not fully match the called genes, so a read error is possible. The V gene is TRBV7-7, the J gene TRBJ2-1; D gene uncertain. CDR1 is SSHAT and CDR2 is FNYEAQ in the germline V gene (reference sequence). The CDR3 has 15 amino acids. The CDR3 is CASSPLGSDDNEQFF. CDR3 DNA: TGTGCTAGCAGCCCCTTAGGATCCGACGACAATGAGCAGTTCTTC.

The rearrangement links TRBV7-2 to TRBJ2-3, with D possibly being TRBD2 (5 bases). Trimming cost V 6 bases and J 3 bases, with 10 bases left between them. The germline V gene encodes CDR1 SGHTA and CDR2 FQGNSA. The CDR3 is made up of 13 amino acids. The CDR3 DNA is TGTGCCAGCAGTACTGACTATACAGATACGCAGTATTTT. Translation gives CASSTDYTDTQYF.

This clonotype was seen only a few times. The chain combines TRBV7-8 with TRBJ2-3, with D perhaps TRBD2 (5 bases). V lost 6 bases, J lost 2 bases, and 12 bases lay in between. The CDR3 consists of 14 residues. In germline, CDR1 is SGHVS, CDR2 FQNEAQ. This chain's CDR3 is CASRLLEHTDTQYF. The DNA of the CDR3 is TGTGCCAGCAGGTTACTAGAACACACAGATACGCAGTATTTT.

The V and J genes are TRBV7-9 and TRBJ1-1; D unresolved. Germline values: CDR1 SEHNR, CDR2 FQNEAQ (reference sequence). This CDR3 contains 15 residues. V was trimmed by 4 bases and J by 0 bases, leaving 12 bases between them. The DNA for the CDR3 is TGTGCCAGCAGCTCCCCCGGGGTCATGAACACTGAAGCTTTCTTT. Residues: CASSSPGVMNTEAFF. The entire variable domain, with the rest obtained from reference TRBV7-9 and TRBJ1-1, is as follows: DTGVSQNPRHKITKRGQNVTFRCDPISEHNRLYWYRQTLGQGPEFLTYFQNEAQLEKSRLLSDRFSAERPKGSFSTLEIQRTEQGDSAMYLCASSSPGVMNTEAFFGQGTRLTVV.